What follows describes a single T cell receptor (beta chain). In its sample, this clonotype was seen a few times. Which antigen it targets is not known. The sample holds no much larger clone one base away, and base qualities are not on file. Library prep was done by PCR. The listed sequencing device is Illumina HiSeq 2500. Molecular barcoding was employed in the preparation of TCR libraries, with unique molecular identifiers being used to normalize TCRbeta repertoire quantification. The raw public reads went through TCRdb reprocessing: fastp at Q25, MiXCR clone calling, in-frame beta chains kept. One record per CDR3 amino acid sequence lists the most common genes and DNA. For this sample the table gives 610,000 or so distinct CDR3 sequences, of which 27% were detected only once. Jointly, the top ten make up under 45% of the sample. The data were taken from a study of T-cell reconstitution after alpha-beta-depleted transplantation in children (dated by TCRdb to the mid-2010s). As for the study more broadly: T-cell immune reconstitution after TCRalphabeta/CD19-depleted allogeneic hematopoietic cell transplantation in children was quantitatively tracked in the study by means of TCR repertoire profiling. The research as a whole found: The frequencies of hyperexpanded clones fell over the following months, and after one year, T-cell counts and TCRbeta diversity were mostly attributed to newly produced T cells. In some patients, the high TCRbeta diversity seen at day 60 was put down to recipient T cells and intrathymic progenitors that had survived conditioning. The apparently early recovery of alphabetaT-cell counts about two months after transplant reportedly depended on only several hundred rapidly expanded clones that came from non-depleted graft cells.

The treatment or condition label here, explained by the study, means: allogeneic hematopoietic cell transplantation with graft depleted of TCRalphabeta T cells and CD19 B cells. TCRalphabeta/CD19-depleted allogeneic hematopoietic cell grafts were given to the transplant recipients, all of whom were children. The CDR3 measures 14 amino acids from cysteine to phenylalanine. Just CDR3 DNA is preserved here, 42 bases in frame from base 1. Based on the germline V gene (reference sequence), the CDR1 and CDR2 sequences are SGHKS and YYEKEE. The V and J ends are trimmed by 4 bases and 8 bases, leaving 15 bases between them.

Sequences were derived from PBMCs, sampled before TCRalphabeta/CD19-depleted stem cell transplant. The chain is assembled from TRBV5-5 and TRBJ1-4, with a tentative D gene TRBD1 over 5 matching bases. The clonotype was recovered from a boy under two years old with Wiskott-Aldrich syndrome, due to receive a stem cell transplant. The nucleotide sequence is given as TGTGCCAGCAGCCCTATGGGGAGGGACGAAAAACTGTTTTTT. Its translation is CASSPMGRDEKLFF. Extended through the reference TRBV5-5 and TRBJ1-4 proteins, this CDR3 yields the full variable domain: DAGVTQSPTHLIKTRGQQVTLRCSPISGHKSVSWYQQVLGQGPQFIFQYYEKEERGRGNFPDRFSARQFPNYSSELNVNALLLGDSALYLCASSPMGRDEKLFFGSGTQLSVL.